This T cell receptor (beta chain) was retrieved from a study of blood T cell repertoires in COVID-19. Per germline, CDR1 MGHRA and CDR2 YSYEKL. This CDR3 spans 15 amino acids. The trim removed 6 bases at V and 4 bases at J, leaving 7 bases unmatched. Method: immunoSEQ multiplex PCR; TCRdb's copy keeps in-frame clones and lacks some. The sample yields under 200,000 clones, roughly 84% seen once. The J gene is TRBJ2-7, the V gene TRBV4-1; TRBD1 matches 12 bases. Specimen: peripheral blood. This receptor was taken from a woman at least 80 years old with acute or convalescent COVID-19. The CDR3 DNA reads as TGCGCCAGCAGTCGCTGGGACAGGGGGCGGTACGAGCAGTACTTC. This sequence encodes CASSRWDRGRYEQYF.